A selection of T cell receptor beta chains follows, all from one sample in a study of blood T cell repertoires in COVID-19. TCRdb's table, derived via immunoSEQ multiplex PCR, lists solely in-frame clones and lacks some. In the table there are approximately 230,000 clones, about 91% of which are singletons. Sequences were obtained from PBMCs or T cells enriched from blood (not recorded which). These receptors all stem from a woman aged 50 to 65 with acute COVID-19. Each CDR3 is given with its conserved first and last residue. The D gene is left open where the match is weak.

>TRBD1|TRBJ2-7|TRBV7-3
CASSITGGGIYEQYF
>NA|TRBJ1-1|TRBV6-5
CASSYGTRDTEAFF
>TRBD2|TRBJ2-1|TRBV27
CASRVSGGSSYNEQFF
>TRBD1|TRBJ2-1|TRBV24-1
CATRGQGVSSRGDNEQFF
>NA|TRBJ1-5|TRBV19
CASSYERSQPQHF
>TRBD2|TRBJ2-1|TRBV5-4
CASSLEERGYNEQFF
>NA|TRBJ2-3|TRBV6-1
CASSESIRASVLDTQYF
>NA|TRBJ1-2|TRBV5-6
CASSSDSSSFNYGYTF
>NA|TRBJ2-3|TRBV19
CASSIRGRASTDTQYF
>NA|TRBJ2-1|TRBV12-3/TRBV12-4
CASSFSNNEQFF
>NA|TRBJ1-1|TRBV25-1
CASRGRDEAFF
>TRBD2|TRBJ2-5|TRBV11-2
CASSFLQTSGELKTQYF
>NA|TRBJ2-7|TRBV30
CAWGSTYEQYF
>TRBD2|TRBJ2-7|TRBV27
CASSPGLAGGGPFEQYF
>NA|TRBJ2-1|TRBV18
CASSLLLDNEQFF
>TRBD2|TRBJ2-1|TRBV25-1
CASGGGAPEQFF
>NA|TRBJ2-5|TRBV2
CASNGPNKETQYF
>NA|TRBJ2-3|TRBV19
CASSVFYRDTSTDTQYF
>TRBD2|TRBJ2-7|TRBV2
CASSEGLAGGAYEQYF
>NA|TRBJ2-7|TRBV6-5
CASSPRQEPYEQYF
>NA|TRBJ2-3|TRBV7-9
CASSFRSGSTDTQYF
>NA|TRBJ1-1|TRBV28
CASSFGGSEAFF
>TRBD2|TRBJ2-5|TRBV6-2/TRBV6-3
CASSLTSGSMETQYF
>TRBD1|TRBJ2-5|TRBV24-1
CATSIRGRGEETQYF
>NA|TRBJ2-1|TRBV27
CASSLQGTNYNEQFF
>NA|TRBJ1-5|TRBV3-1/TRBV3-2
CASSQDARYSNQPQHF
>NA|TRBJ2-7|TRBV5-1
CASSLGSIGVVEQYF
>NA|TRBJ2-5|TRBV7-9
CASSPGGGRETQYF
>NA|TRBJ1-4|TRBV6-6
CASSYPLTATNEKLFF
>NA|TRBJ1-5|TRBV5-1
CASSTSGTLNQPQHF
>TRBD2|TRBJ2-7|TRBV28
CASRGREGSYEQYF